A single sample is the source of the 26 T cell receptor beta chains below, sequenced in a study of regulatory T cells in long-lasting Graves disease. Described time point: newly diagnosed GD, antithyroid drugs for less than 3 months. PBMC-derived RNA was used for the TCR library. Arm-PCR with iRepertoire HTBI primers amplified the CDR3 regions for these TCR beta libraries. TCRdb itself ran the multiplex PCR reads through MiXCR, one entry per CDR3 protein. The sample contains 500,000 or so distinct CDR3 sequences, roughly 16% of which appear only once. This sample also appeared in a second study, on T cells in Graves' hyperthyroidism and ophthalmopathy.

Material: peripheral blood mononuclear cells (PBMCs), obtained at new diagnosis, from a patient treated with antithyroid drugs. The receptors derive from a man in his forties or fifties with Graves disease.

This clonotype occurred many times. The chain links TRBV29-1 to TRBJ2-1, with D perhaps matching TRBD1 or TRBD2 (7 bases each). Deletions cut 7 bases from V and 7 bases from J, with 14 bases between. The germline V gene has CDR1 SQVTM and CDR2 ANQGSEA. The CDR3 extends over 12 amino acids. This CDR3 reads CSAYRGGNEQFF. Here the CDR3 DNA reads TGCAGCGCGTACAGGGGAGGGAATGAGCAGTTCTTC.

The V call is TRBV9, the J call TRBJ1-2; D is ambiguous. Germline CDR1 SGDLS, CDR2 YYNGEE. Trimming took off 1 base at V and 1 base at J, with 17 bases between the two ends. The CDR3 length is 17 residues. CDR3 bases: TGTGCCAGCAGCGTATCCCCTGCGGTCCGCATTAACTATGGCTACACCTTC. Its translation: CASSVSPAVRINYGYTF.

As concerns this clonotype: Since a much larger clone is just one base distant, this may be a read error. This chain connects TRBV2 to TRBJ2-4; D could derive from TRBD1 or TRBD2 (5 bases each). Germline V lookup: CDR1 SNHLY, CDR2 FYNNEI. This CDR3 contains 12 residues. The CDR3 coding sequence is TGTGCCAGCAGTTACGGTGGGGGTGAGCGGTTCTTC. Its translation is CASSYGGGERFF.

This clonotype was seen ten or more times. The chain couples TRBV2 to TRBJ2-3; 12 bases are a match to TRBD2. J gave up 0 bases and V 8 bases, and 3 bases lay outside the gene matches. CDR3 length equals 15 residues. Germline-derived CDR1 and CDR2 are SNHLY and FYNNEI. The CDR3 here is CASLLAGGSTDTQYF. In nucleotides, the CDR3 is TGTGCCAGCTTACTAGCGGGGGGAAGCACAGATACGCAGTATTTT. Based on the CDR3 plus reference TRBV2 and TRBJ2-3, the full variable domain is EPEVTQTPSHQVTQMGQEVILRCVPISNHLYFYWYRQILGQKVEFLVSFYNNEISEKSEIFDDQFSVERPDGSNFTLKIRSTKLEDSAMYFCASLLAGGSTDTQYFGPGTRLTVL.

On this clonotype itself: A much more abundant neighbour one base away suggests this may be a read error. CDR3 DNA sequence: TGTGCCAGCAGTTCTAGGACATCCCAAGAGACCCAGTACTTC. Translation gives CASSSRTSQETQYF. The gene calls are TRBV7-9 and TRBJ2-5; D perhaps matches TRBD1 (5 bases). The CDR3 runs 14 residues. Germline V gene lookup returns CDR1 SEHNR and CDR2 FQNEAQ (reference sequence). Deletions cut 6 bases from V and 1 base from J, with 12 bases between. Complete variable domain (other parts from reference TRBV7-9 and TRBJ2-5): DTGVSQNPRHKITKRGQNVTFRCDPISEHNRLYWYRQTLGQGPEFLTYFQNEAQLEKSRLLSDRFSAERPKGSFSTLEIQRTEQGDSAMYLCASSSRTSQETQYFGPGTRLLVL.

This clonotype was counted at least ten times. The rearrangement joins TRBV2 to TRBJ2-7, with 7 bases matching TRBD2. The ends lost 2 bases at V and 4 bases at J; junction bases unmatched: 5. Per the germline V gene, CDR1 is SNHLY and CDR2 is FYNNEI. The CDR3 sequence is 14 residues long. The CDR3 nucleotides are TGTGCCAGCAGTGAATCACTAGCGAGGTACGAGCAGTACTTC. It specifies CASSESLARYEQYF.

The DNA for the CDR3 is TGTGCCAGCAGTTACCCTCCACTAGAGGGCTACAATGAGCAGTTCTTC. Translated, it gives CASSYPPLEGYNEQFF. V and J are TRBV6-2 or TRBV6-3 and TRBJ2-1, with TRBD2 as a possible D gene (5 bases). Germline CDR1 MNHEY, CDR2 SVGEGT. V gave up 2 bases and J gave up 3 bases, with 14 bases separating them. The CDR3 is made up of 16 amino acids.

V and J are TRBV11-2 and TRBJ2-1; TRBD2 agrees at 10 bases. Germline CDR1 reads SGHAT; CDR2 reads FQNNGV. The V segment lost 4 bases and the J segment 7 bases; nucleotides outside the gene matches: 7. CDR3 length equals 15 residues. The CDR3: CASSSPLSGRNEQFF. The DNA of the CDR3 is TGTGCCAGCAGCTCCCCCCTTAGCGGGAGGAATGAGCAGTTCTTC.

Turning to this clonotype: This may arise from a read error, as a much more abundant clone is one base away. This chain connects TRBV7-2 to TRBJ2-7; the D gene is possibly TRBD2 (6 bases). The better agreement between TRBJ2-3 and the DNA end casts doubt on the J call. Germline V gives CDR1 SGHTA, CDR2 FQGNSA. CDR3 length: 14 amino acids. The CDR3 loop is CASSPDYSADTQYF. DNA of the CDR3: TGTGCCAGCAGCCCGGACTACAGCGCAGATACGCAGTATTTT.

This clonotype was observed a handful of times. The J gene is TRBJ1-2, the V gene TRBV28, with 9 bases aligning to TRBD1. CDR1 is MDHEN, CDR2 SYDVKM, per germline. This CDR3 region has 14 residues. V lost 10 bases, J lost 2 bases, and 8 bases stayed unmatched. The CDR3 bases are TGTGCCATCCGTCCGGGACAGGGCAACTATGGCTACACCTTC. This sequence encodes CAIRPGQGNYGYTF.

This clonotype has ten or more counts. The rearrangement uses TRBV19 and TRBJ2-1, with 12 bases that match TRBD2. The junction had 5 bases not matched to a gene; V was cut back by 6 bases and J by 5 bases. Per germline, CDR1 LNHDA and CDR2 SQIVND (reference sequence). The CDR3 length is 15 residues. The DNA for the CDR3 is TGTGCCAGTAGCCCTAGCGGGAGGGCCAACAATGAGCAGTTCTTC. Translated, it gives CASSPSGRANNEQFF. Full variable domain (rest looked up from reference TRBV19 and TRBJ2-1): DGGITQSPKYLFRKEGQNVTLSCEQNLNHDAMYWYRQDPGQGLRLIYYSQIVNDFQKGDIAEGYSVSREKKESFPLTVTSAQKNPTAFYLCASSPSGRANNEQFFGPGTRLTVL.

This clonotype was seen once. This sequence joins TRBV29-1 and TRBJ2-7; a weak D match, TRBD2 (7 bases). CDR3 length: 15 amino acids. Trimming took 0 bases from V and 3 from J, leaving 15 bases between them. Germline V gene sequence: CDR1 SQVTM, CDR2 ANQGSEA. CDR3 sequence: CSVEERGEGHYEQYF. CDR3 coding DNA: TGCAGCGTTGAAGAACGGGGGGAGGGACACTACGAGCAGTACTTC.

The V gene is TRBV12-3 or TRBV12-4, the J gene TRBJ1-1; TRBD1 might be the D (6 bases). V was clipped by 6 bases and J by 0 bases, with 8 bases between them. CDR3 length: 13 residues. The CDR3 DNA reads TGTGCCAGCAGGGGGGCTGTGAACACTGAAGCTTTCTTT. Encoded protein: CASRGAVNTEAFF.

This clonotype was detected many times. V usage is TRBV28 and J usage is TRBJ2-7, with 8 bases identical to TRBD2. The trim removed 7 bases at V and 1 base at J, leaving 3 bases unmatched. The CDR3 contains 13 residues. From germline, CDR1 is MDHEN and CDR2 SYDVKM. The CDR3 protein is CASTAGGSYEQYF. DNA for the CDR3: TGTGCCAGCACGGCGGGAGGATCCTACGAGCAGTACTTC.

A few counts support this clonotype. The J gene is TRBJ2-6, the V gene TRBV29-1; D gene uncertain. Germline V gene data show CDR1 as SQVTM and CDR2 as ANQGSEA. Trimming stripped 2 bases from V and 4 bases from J, with 6 bases between. The CDR3 sequence is 13 residues long. Here the CDR3 reads CSVETSGANVLTF. CDR3 nucleotides: TGCAGCGTTGAAACCTCCGGGGCCAACGTCCTGACTTTC.

This clonotype was found a few times. The rearrangement joins TRBV9 to TRBJ1-2; the match to TRBD1 covers 8 bases. Germline loops: CDR1 SGDLS, CDR2 YYNGEE. The CDR3 has 15 residues. The ends lost 0 bases at V and 6 bases at J; junction bases unmatched: 7. The CDR3, as DNA: TGTGCCAGCAGCGTAGCTTCCAGGGGGCTAAATGGCTACACCTTC. Its translation: CASSVASRGLNGYTF. The whole variable domain, remainder taken from reference TRBV9 and TRBJ1-2, is DSGVTQTPKHLITATGQRVTLRCSPRSGDLSVYWYQQSLDQGLQFLIQYYNGEERAKGNILERFSAQQFPDLHSELNLSSLELGDSALYFCASSVASRGLNGYTFGSGTRLTVV.

On this clonotype: This sequence may be a read error, since a much larger clone differs from it by one base. The gene calls are TRBV3-1 and TRBJ1-1, with D perhaps TRBD1 (6 bases). There are 13 residues in the CDR3. Germline V CDR1 and CDR2: LGHDT, YNNKEL (reference sequence). V was pared by 3 bases and J by 6 bases, with 11 bases between. The DNA for the CDR3 is TGTGCCAGCAGCCAGGAGGGGGAGGCTGAAGCTTTCTTT. It encodes CASSQEGEAEAFF.

Concerning this clonotype itself: A read error may explain this, as a much larger clone is one base away. The chain couples TRBV6-1 to TRBJ1-1, with D tentatively TRBD1 (5 bases). The CDR3 length is 13 residues. Germline V gene lookup returns CDR1 MNHNS and CDR2 SASEGT. The CDR3 spells CATGKGLNAEAFF. In DNA, the CDR3 is TGTGCCACCGGGAAGGGGTTGAACGCTGAAGCTTTCTTT.

The chain has TRBV14 and TRBJ2-6; D gene unclear. Germline V lookup: CDR1 SGHDN, CDR2 FVKESK. The CDR3 has 17 residues. V was shortened by 0 bases and J by 0 bases, with 9 bases between the two germline ends. For the CDR3, the DNA is TGTGCCAGCAGCCAAGATGGCAGTCGCTCTGGGGCCAACGTCCTGACTTTC. Its protein is CASSQDGSRSGANVLTF.

This clonotype has a handful of counts. The chain combines TRBV5-1 with TRBJ1-4; a possible D gene is TRBD1 (5 bases). Germline V gene data show CDR1 as SGHRS and CDR2 as YFSETQ. CDR3 length equals 14 residues. V was clipped by 4 bases and J by 7 bases, with 14 bases between them. The CDR3 sequence: CASSAKGQSEKLFF. CDR3 in DNA: TGCGCCAGCAGCGCTAAGGGGCAGAGTGAAAAACTGTTTTTT. Full variable domain (outside the CDR3, taken from reference TRBV5-1 and TRBJ1-4): KAGVTQTPRYLIKTRGQQVTLSCSPISGHRSVSWYQQTPGQGLQFLFEYFSETQRNKGNFPGRFSGRQFSNSRSEMNVSTLELGDSALYLCASSAKGQSEKLFFGSGTQLSVL.

Remarks on this clonotype: This could be a read error, since a much larger clone is one nucleotide away. This chain joins TRBV6-1 and TRBJ2-1, with 10 bases fitting TRBD1. The germline V gene encodes CDR1 MNHNS and CDR2 SASEGT. V lost 4 bases, J lost 9 bases, and 9 bases stayed unmatched. This CDR3 spans 15 amino acids. In DNA, the CDR3 is TGTGCCAGCAGTGGTCCCGGGACAGGGGTTCGTGAGCAGTTCTTC. This gives the protein CASSGPGTGVREQFF.

This clonotype was found many times. This chain links TRBV20-1 with TRBJ2-7, with 8 positions matching TRBD2. V dropped 5 bases and J dropped 4; count of bases not matched to a gene: 7. Germline CDR1 and CDR2: DFQATT and SNEGSKA (reference sequence). The CDR3 runs to 13 residues. The CDR3 region is CSAESGRSYEQYF. DNA of the CDR3: TGCAGTGCTGAAAGCGGGAGATCGTACGAGCAGTACTTC.

This clonotype was counted at least ten times. The chain is built from TRBV24-1 and TRBJ2-1, with D maybe TRBD1 (6 bases). The CDR3 consists of 12 residues. V dropped 4 bases and J dropped 12 bases, with 12 bases sitting between them. Germline loops: CDR1 KGHDR, CDR2 SFDVKD. In DNA, the CDR3 is TGTGCCACCAGTGACCGGGACAAGCCGCAGTTCTTC. Translation: CATSDRDKPQFF.

This clonotype was observed a handful of times. J is TRBJ2-3 and V is TRBV6-2 or TRBV6-3; D uncertain. V lost 3 bases and J 4 bases, leaving 14 bases between the germline ends. CDR3 size: 15 residues. CDR1 and CDR2 from the germline V gene are MNHEY and SVGEGT. CDR3 coding DNA: TGTGCCAGCAGTTATCAAGCTCTGGGCGCAGATACGCAGTATTTT. The encoded protein is CASSYQALGADTQYF.

This clonotype has ten or more counts. The gene calls are TRBV2 and TRBJ2-3; D remains unclear. The CDR3 is 13 amino acids. CDR1 SNHLY and CDR2 FYNNEI come from the germline V gene. V lost 6 bases and J lost 0, with 7 bases in between. The CDR3 bases are TGTGCCAGCAGCGTCCTTAGCACAGATACGCAGTATTTT. Its protein is CASSVLSTDTQYF.

This clonotype was counted only a few times. The V call is TRBV27, the J call TRBJ1-4; D is possibly TRBD1 (5 bases). The germline gives CDR1 MNHEY, CDR2 SMNVEV (reference sequence). The CDR3 length is 14 residues. Trimming removed 7 bases at V and 7 bases at J, with 16 bases between. The CDR3 nucleotides are TGTGCCAGCATGACCGCTCCGAGGGGTGAAAAACTGTTTTTT. It yields the protein CASMTAPRGEKLFF.